This note documents a single T cell receptor beta chain sequence. Its antigen remains unidentified. Germline CDR1 and CDR2: WSHSY and SAAADI. This CDR3 region has 14 residues. Trimming removed 6 bases from V and 3 bases from J; junction bases left unmatched: 4. The method was immunoSEQ multiplex PCR; TCRdb's version includes in-frame clones alone and lacks a portion of them. Of some 30,000 clones in the sample, around nine tenths are singletons; the top ten hold 9.4%. This entry comes from a study of somatic mutations in cytotoxic T cells in rheumatoid arthritis. Study at large: Selected populations of V beta antibody-stained T cells underwent flow sorting at nearly 100% purity; these encompassed V beta1+ cells subjected to TCRB sequencing.

The study's findings and limits: CD8+ T cells showed clonality that did not differ significantly between patients with rheumatoid arthritis and age-matched healthy controls.

The V gene is TRBV10-2, the J gene TRBJ2-1; 8 nucleotides match TRBD2. Sequencing was performed on CD8+ T cells sorted from blood. This receptor was taken from an adult with rheumatoid arthritis. The CDR3 loop reads CASRGLEDYNEQFF. CDR3 bases: TGCGCCAGCAGGGGACTAGAAGACTACAATGAGCAGTTCTTC.